This TCR beta chain was recorded in a study of Ad26.COV2.S vaccination and SARS-CoV-2 variants. The germline CDR1 and CDR2 sequences are MGHRA and YSYEKL. V was clipped by 0 bases and J by 0 bases, with 9 bases between them. The CDR3 totals 15 residues. The protocol was immunoSEQ multiplex PCR, while the TCRdb copy is restricted to in-frame clones and leaves out a portion. In the table there are some 190,000 clones, about 83% of which are singletons. Overall study findings and caveats: Substantial post-vaccination breadth of spike-specific CD8+ and CD4+ T cell responses was reported. Breadth of non-spike TCRs did not differ between vaccinees and placebo recipients. Estimates derived from TCR breadth and depth analyses may have underestimated total T cell responses. Spike-specific TCR breadth was greater in vaccine than placebo recipients.

Notes on this clone: Its target is not known.

This chain uses TRBV4-1 with TRBJ2-7, with a tentative D call TRBD1 (6 bases). The origin of this receptor is a human donor who had recovered from COVID-19. Sequences were derived from peripheral blood, sampled after recovery from COVID-19. In nucleotides, the CDR3 is TGCGCCAGCAGCCAAGAGGGACACTTCTCCTACGAGCAGTACTTC. Its protein is CASSQEGHFSYEQYF.